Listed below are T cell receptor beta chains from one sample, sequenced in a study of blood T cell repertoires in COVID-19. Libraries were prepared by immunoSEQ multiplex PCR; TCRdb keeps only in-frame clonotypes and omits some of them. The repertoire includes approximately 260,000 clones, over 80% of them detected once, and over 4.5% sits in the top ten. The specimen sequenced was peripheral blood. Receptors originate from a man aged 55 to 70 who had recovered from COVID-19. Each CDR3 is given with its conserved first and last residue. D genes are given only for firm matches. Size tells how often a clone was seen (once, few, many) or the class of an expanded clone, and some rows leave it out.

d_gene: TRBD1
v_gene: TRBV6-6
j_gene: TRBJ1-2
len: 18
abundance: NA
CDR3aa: CASSPLSPATGIEHGYTF
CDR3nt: TGTGCCAGCAGTCCCCTCAGTCCCGCGACAGGGATTGAGCATGGCTACACCTTC

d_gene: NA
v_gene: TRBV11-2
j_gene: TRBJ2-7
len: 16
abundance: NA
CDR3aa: CASSPAGRLGANEQYF
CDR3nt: TGTGCCAGCAGCCCTGCCGGGAGACTAGGTGCGAACGAGCAGTACTTC

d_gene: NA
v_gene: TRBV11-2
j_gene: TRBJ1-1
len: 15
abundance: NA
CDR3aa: CASSLGGGRYTEAFF
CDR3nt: TGTGCCAGCAGCTTAGGGGGGGGGAGATACACTGAAGCTTTCTTT

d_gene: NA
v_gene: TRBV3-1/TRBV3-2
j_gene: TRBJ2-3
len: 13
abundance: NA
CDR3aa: CASRPTVADTQYF
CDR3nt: TGTGCCAGCAGACCTACAGTGGCAGATACGCAGTATTTT

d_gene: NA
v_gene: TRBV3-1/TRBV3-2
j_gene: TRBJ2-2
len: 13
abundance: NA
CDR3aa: CASSQLNTGELFF
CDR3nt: TGTGCCAGCAGCCAACTTAACACCGGGGAGCTGTTTTTT

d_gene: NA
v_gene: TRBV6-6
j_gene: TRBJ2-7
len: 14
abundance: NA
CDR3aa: CASSAQGSSYEQYF
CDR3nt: TGTGCCAGCAGTGCCCAGGGGAGCTCCTACGAGCAGTACTTC

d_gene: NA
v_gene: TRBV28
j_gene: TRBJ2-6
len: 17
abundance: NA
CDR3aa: CASSLWSLASGANVLTF
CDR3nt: TGTGCCAGCAGTTTATGGAGCCTAGCCTCTGGGGCCAACGTCCTGACTTTC

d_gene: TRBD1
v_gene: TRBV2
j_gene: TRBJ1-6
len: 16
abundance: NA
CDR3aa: CASRLTRTGTNSPLHF
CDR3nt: TGTGCCAGCAGGCTTACTCGGACAGGGACTAATTCACCCCTCCACTTT

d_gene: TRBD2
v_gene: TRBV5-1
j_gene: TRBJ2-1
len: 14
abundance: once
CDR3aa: CASSLVSSGNEQFF
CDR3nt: TGCGCCAGCAGCTTGGTGTCTAGCGGGAATGAGCAGTTCTTC

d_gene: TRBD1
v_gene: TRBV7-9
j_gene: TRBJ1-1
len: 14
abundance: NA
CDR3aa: CASSRGQGGTEAFF
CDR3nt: TGTGCCAGCAGCCGCGGACAGGGCGGCACTGAAGCTTTCTTT

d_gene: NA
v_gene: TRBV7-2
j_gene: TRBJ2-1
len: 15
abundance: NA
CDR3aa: CASSSPLDKYNEQFF
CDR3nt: TGTGCCAGCAGCTCCCCCCTTGACAAATACAATGAGCAGTTCTTC

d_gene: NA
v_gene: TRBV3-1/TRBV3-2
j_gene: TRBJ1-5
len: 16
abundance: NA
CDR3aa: CASSQAGGTGNQPQHF
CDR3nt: TGTGCCAGCAGCCAAGCCGGGGGTACGGGCAATCAGCCCCAGCATTTT

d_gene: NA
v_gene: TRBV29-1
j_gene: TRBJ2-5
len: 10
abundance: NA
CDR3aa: CSALKETQYF
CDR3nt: TGCAGCGCACTGAAAGAGACCCAGTACTTC

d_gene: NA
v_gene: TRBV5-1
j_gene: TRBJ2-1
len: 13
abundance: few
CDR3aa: CASSLRQYNEQFF
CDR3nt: TGCGCCAGCAGCTTGCGACAGTACAATGAGCAGTTCTTC

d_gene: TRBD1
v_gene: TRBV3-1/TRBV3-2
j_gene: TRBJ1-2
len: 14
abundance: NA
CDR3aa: CASSHGDRGNGYTF
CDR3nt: TGTGCCAGCAGCCATGGGGACAGGGGTAATGGCTACACCTTC

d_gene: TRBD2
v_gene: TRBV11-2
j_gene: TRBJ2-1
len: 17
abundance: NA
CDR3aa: CASSPRTSGRSYNEQFF
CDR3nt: TGTGCCAGCAGCCCGCGGACTAGCGGGAGGTCCTACAATGAGCAGTTCTTC

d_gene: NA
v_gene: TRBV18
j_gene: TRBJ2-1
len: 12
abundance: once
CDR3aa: CASSLQANEQFF
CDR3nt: TGTGCCAGCTCACTCCAAGCGAATGAGCAGTTCTTC

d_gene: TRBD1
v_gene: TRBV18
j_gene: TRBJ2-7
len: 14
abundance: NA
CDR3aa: CASSPRQGSYEQYF
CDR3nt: TGTGCCAGCTCACCGAGACAGGGGAGCTACGAGCAGTACTTC

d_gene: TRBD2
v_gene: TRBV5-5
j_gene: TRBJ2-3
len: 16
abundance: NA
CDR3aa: CASSLTSGGSKDTQYF
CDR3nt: TGTGCCAGCAGCTTGACTAGCGGGGGATCAAAAGATACGCAGTATTTT

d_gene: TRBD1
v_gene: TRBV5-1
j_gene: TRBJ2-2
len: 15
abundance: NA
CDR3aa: CASSLQGVEDGELFF
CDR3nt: TGCGCCAGCAGCTTACAGGGGGTAGAGGACGGGGAGCTGTTTTTT